This T cell receptor (beta chain) was captured in a study of PD-1 blockade in mismatch repair-deficient tumors. Looking at the study overall: Patients had approximately 12 mismatch repair-deficient cancer types and were previously treated and progressing.

Overall study findings and caveats: After pembrolizumab, tumor-resident clones rose rapidly, then generally contracted before radiologic responses.

Note on this clone: What it binds is unknown.

The CDR3 totals 14 residues. The germline gives CDR1 LNHDA, CDR2 SQIVND (reference sequence). The junction had 6 bases not matched to a gene; V was cut back by 6 bases and J by 5 bases. Data came from immunoSEQ multiplex PCR; TCRdb stores just in-frame clones and leaves some out. The table has some 16,000 clones, 65% to 85% seen once. Mismatch repair deficiency was confirmed in all patients, by PCR or immunohistochemistry. This clonotype was sampled from an adult with mismatch repair-deficient cancer. This chain joins TRBV19 and TRBJ1-1; TRBD1 aligns across 10 bases. Sample: PBMCs, taken 4 weeks after starting pembrolizumab. The CDR3, as DNA: TGTGCCAGTAGGAGGGACAGGGGTGGTACTGAAGCTTTCTTT. This codes for CASRRDRGGTEAFF.